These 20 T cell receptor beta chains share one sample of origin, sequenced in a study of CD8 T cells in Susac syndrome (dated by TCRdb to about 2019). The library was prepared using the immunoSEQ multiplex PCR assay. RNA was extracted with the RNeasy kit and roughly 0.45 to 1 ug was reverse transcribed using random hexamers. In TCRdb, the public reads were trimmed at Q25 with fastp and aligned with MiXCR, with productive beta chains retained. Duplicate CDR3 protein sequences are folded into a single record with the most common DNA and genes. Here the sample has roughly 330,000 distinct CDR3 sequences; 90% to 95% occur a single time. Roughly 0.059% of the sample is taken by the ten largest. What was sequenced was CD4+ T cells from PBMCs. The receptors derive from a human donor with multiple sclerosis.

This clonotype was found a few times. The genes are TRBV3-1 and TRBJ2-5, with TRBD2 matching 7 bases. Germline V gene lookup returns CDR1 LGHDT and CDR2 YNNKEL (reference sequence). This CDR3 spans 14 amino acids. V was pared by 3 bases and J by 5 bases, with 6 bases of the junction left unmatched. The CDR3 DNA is TGTGCCAGCAGCCATGTTCGGGGAGGGGAGACCCAGTACTTC. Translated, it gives CASSHVRGGETQYF.

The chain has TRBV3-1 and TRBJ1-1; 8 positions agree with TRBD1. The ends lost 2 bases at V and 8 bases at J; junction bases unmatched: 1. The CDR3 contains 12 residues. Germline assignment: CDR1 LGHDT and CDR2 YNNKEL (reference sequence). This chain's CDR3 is CASSQRQGEAFF. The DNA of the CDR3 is TGTGCCAGCAGCCAAAGACAGGGGGAAGCTTTCTTT.

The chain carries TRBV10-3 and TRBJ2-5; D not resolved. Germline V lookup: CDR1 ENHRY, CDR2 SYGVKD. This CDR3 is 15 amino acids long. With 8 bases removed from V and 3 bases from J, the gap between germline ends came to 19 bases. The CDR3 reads CAIGRRQSSKETQYF. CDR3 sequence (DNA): TGTGCCATCGGGCGGAGACAAAGTTCTAAAGAGACCCAGTACTTC.

CDR3 coding DNA: TGCAGCGTCCGGATACAGGGTAATCAGCCCCAGCATTTT. This encodes CSVRIQGNQPQHF. The rearrangement joins TRBV29-1 to TRBJ1-5, with D possibly matching TRBD1 (6 bases). The germline gives CDR1 SQVTM, CDR2 ANQGSEA. V lost 6 bases, J lost 4 bases, and 13 bases lay in between. CDR3 length equals 13 residues.

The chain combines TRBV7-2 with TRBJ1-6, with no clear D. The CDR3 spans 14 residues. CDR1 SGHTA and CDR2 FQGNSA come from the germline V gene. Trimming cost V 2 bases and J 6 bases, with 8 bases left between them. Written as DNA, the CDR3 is TGTGCCAGCAGCTTATCGGCCACTAATTCACCCCTCCACTTT. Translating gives CASSLSATNSPLHF.

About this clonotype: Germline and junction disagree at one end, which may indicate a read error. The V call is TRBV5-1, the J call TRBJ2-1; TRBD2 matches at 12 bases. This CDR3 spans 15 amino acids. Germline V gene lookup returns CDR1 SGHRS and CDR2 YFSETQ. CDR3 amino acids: CTSKLAGGSYNEQFF. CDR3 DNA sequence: TGCACCAGTAAACTAGCGGGAGGCTCCTACAATGAGCAGTTCTTC.

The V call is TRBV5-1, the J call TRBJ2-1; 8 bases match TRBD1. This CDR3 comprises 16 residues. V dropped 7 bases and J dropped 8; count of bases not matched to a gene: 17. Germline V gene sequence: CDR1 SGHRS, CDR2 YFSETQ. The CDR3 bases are TGCGCCAGCGCGCCCTGGGGACAGGCCGTTATGCATGAGCAGTTCTTC. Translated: CASAPWGQAVMHEQFF.

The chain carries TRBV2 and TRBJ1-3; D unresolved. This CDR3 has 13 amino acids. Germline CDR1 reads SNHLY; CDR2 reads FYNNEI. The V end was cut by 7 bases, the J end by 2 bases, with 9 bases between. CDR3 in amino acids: CASTLDAGNTIYF. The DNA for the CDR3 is TGTGCCAGCACGCTGGACGCTGGAAACACCATATATTTT.

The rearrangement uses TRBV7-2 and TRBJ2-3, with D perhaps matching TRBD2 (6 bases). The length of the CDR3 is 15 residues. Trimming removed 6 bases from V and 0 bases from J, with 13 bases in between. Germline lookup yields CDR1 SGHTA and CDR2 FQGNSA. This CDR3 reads CASSFGGGSTDTQYF. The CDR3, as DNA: TGTGCCAGCAGTTTTGGTGGGGGGAGCACAGATACGCAGTATTTT.

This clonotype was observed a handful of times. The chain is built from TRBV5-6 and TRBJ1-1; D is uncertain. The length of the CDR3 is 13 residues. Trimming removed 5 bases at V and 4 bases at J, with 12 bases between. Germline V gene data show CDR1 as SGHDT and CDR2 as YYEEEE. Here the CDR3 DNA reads TGTGCCAGCAGTCGCGGAGGTGGCACTGAAGCTTTCTTT. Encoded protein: CASSRGGGTEAFF.

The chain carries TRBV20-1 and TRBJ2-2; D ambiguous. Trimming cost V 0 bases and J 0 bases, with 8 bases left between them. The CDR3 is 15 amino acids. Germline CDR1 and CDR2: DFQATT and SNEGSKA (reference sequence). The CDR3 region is CSARDIRANTGELFF. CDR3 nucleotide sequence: TGCAGTGCTAGAGATATCCGAGCGAACACCGGGGAGCTGTTTTTT.

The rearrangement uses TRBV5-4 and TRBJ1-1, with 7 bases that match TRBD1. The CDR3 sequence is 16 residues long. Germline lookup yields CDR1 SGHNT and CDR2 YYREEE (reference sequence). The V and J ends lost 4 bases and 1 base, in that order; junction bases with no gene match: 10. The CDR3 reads CASSQRPGQWNTEAFF. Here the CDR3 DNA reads TGTGCCAGCAGCCAACGTCCGGGACAGTGGAACACTGAAGCTTTCTTT.

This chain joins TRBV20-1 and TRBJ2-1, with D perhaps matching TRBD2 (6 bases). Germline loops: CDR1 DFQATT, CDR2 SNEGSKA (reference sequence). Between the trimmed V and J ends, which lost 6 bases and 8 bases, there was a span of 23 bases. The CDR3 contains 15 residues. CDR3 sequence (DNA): TGCAGTGCCCTTAGGGGACTCCCAATCAAGGATGAGCAGTTCTTC. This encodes CSALRGLPIKDEQFF.

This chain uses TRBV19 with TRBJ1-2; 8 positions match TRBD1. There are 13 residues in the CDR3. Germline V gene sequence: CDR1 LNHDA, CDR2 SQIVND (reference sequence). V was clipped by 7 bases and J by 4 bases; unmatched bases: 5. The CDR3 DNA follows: TGTGCCAGTAACCCGACAGGGGCCTATGGCTACACCTTC. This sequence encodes CASNPTGAYGYTF.

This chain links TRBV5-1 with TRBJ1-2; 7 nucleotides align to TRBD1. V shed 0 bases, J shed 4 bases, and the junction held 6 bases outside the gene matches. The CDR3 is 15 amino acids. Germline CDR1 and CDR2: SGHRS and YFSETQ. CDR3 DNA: TGCGCCAGCAGCTTGGAGACAGGGCCTCGCTATGGCTACACCTTC. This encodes CASSLETGPRYGYTF. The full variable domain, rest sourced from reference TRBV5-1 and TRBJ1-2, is KAGVTQTPRYLIKTRGQQVTLSCSPISGHRSVSWYQQTPGQGLQFLFEYFSETQRNKGNFPGRFSGRQFSNSRSEMNVSTLELGDSALYLCASSLETGPRYGYTFGSGTRLTVV.

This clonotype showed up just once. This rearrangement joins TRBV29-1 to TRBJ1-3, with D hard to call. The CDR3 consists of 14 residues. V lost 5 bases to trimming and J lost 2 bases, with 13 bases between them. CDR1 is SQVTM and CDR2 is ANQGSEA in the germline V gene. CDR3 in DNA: TGCAGCGTTTTGATCGCGACGGCTGGAAACACCATATATTTT. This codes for CSVLIATAGNTIYF.

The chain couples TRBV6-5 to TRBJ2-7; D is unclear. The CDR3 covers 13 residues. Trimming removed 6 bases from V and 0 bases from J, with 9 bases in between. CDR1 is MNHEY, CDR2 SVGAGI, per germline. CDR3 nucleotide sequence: TGTGCCAGCAGAAGGACGGCCTCCTACGAGCAGTACTTC. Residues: CASRRTASYEQYF.

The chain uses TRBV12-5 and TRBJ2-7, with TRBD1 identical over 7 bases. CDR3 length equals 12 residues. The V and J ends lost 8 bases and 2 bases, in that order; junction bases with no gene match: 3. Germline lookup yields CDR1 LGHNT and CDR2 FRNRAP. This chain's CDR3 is CASRDSPYEQYF. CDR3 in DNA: TGTGCTAGTAGGGACAGCCCCTACGAGCAGTACTTC. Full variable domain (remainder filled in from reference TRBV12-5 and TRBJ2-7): DARVTQTPRHKVTEMGQEVTMRCQPILGHNTVFWYRQTMMQGLELLAYFRNRAPLDDSGMPKDRFSAEMPDATLATLKIQPSEPRDSAVYFCASRDSPYEQYFGPGTRLTVT.

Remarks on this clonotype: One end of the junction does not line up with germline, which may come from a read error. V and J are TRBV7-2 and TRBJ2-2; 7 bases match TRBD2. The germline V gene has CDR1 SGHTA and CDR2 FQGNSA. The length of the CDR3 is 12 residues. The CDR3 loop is CASSVPRGGLFF. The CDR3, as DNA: TGTGCCAGCAGCGTACCCCGCGGGGGGCTGTTTTTT.

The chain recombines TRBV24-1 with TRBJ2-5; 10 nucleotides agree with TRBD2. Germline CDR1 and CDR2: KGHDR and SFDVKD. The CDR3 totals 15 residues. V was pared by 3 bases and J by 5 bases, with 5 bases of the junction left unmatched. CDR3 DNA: TGTGCCACCAGTGATGCGAGCGGGGGGGCTGAGACCCAGTACTTC. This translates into CATSDASGGAETQYF.